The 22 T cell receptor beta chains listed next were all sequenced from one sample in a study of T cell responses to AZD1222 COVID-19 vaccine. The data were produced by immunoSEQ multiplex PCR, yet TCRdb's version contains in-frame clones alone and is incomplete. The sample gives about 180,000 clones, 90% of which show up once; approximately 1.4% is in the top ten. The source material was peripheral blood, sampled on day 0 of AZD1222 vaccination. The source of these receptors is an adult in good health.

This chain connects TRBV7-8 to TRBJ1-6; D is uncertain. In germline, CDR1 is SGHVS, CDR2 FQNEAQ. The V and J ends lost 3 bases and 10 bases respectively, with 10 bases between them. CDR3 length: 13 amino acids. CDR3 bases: TGTGCCAGCAGCTTTAGTAGTCTCTCACCCCTCCACTTT. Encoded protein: CASSFSSLSPLHF.

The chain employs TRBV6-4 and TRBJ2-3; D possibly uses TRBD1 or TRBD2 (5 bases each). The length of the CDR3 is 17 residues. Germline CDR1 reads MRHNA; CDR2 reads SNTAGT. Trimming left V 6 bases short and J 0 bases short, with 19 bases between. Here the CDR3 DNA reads TGTGCCAGCAGAGGAACGCCGGGACGACTAAGCACAGATACGCAGTATTTT. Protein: CASRGTPGRLSTDTQYF.

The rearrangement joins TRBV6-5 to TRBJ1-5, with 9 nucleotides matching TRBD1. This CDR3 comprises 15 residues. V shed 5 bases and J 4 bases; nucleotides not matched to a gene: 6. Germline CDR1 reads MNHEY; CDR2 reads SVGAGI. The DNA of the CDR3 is TGTGCCAGCAGTCAACAGGGGGCGCTTAATCAGCCCCAGCATTTT. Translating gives CASSQQGALNQPQHF.

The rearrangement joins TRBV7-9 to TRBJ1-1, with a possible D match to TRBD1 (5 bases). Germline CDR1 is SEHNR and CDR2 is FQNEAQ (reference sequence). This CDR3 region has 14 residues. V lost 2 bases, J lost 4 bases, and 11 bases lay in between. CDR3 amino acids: CASSLMGLSTEAFF. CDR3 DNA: TGTGCCAGCAGCTTAATGGGGCTAAGCACTGAAGCTTTCTTT.

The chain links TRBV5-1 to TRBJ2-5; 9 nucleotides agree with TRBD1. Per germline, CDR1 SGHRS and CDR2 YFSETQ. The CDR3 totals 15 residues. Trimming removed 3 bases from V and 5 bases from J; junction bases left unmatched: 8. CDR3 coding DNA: TGCGCCAGCAGCTGGGGGACAGGGTCGAGGGAGACCCAGTACTTC. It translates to CASSWGTGSRETQYF.

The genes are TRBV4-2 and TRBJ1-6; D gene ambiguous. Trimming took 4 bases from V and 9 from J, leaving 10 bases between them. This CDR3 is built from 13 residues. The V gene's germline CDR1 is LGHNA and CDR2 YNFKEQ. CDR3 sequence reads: CASSLPDPSPLHF. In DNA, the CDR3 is TGTGCCAGCAGCCTCCCTGACCCTTCACCCCTCCACTTT.

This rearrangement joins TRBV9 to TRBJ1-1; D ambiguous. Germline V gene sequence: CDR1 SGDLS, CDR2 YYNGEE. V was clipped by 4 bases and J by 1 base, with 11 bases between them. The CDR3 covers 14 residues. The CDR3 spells CASSPRMGNTEAFF. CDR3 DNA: TGTGCCAGCAGCCCCCGGATGGGGAACACTGAAGCTTTCTTT.

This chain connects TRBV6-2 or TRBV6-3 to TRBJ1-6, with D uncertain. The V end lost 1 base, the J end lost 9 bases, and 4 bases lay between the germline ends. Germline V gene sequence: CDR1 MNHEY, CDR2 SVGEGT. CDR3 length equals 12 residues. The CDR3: CASSYLGSPLHF. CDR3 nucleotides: TGTGCCAGCAGTTACTTGGGTTCACCCCTCCACTTT.

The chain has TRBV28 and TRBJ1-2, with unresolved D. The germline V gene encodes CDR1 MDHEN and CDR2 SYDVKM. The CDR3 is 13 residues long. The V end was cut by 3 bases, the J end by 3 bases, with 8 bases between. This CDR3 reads CASSFDRYYGYTF. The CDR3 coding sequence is TGTGCCAGCAGTTTTGACCGTTACTATGGCTACACCTTC.

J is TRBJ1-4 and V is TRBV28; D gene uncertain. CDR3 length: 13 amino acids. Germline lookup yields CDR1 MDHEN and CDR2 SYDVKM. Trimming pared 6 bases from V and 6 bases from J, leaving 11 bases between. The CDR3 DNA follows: TGTGCCAGCAGCCCAGGTTTCGATGAAAAACTGTTTTTT. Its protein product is CASSPGFDEKLFF.

CDR3 nucleotides: TGTGCCACCAGTGATGACCCAGACAGCTCTACCGGGGCTTTCTTT. As protein: CATSDDPDSSTGAFF. The chain combines TRBV24-1 with TRBJ1-1, with D maybe TRBD1 (5 bases). V lost 3 bases and J 11 bases, leaving 21 bases between the germline ends. Per the germline V gene, CDR1 is KGHDR and CDR2 is SFDVKD. The CDR3 contains 15 residues.

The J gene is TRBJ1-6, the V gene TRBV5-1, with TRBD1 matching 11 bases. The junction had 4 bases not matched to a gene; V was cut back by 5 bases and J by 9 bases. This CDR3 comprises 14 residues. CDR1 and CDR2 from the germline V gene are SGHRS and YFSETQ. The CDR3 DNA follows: TGCGCCAGCAGGGAGGACAGGGGGCTTTCACCCCTCCACTTT. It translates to CASREDRGLSPLHF.

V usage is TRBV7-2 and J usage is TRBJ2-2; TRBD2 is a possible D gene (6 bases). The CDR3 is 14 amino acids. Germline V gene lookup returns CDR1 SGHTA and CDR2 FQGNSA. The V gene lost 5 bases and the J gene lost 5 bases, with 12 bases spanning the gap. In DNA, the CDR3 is TGTGCCAGCAGCGGGAGGTTGGGAACCGGGGAGCTGTTTTTT. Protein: CASSGRLGTGELFF.

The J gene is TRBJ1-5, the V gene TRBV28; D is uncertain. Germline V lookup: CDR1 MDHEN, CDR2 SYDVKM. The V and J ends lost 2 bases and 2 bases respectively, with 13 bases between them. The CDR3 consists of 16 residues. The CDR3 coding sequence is TGTGCCAGCAGTTTAGCGAGTCCTTCGGGCAATCAGCCCCAGCATTTT. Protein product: CASSLASPSGNQPQHF. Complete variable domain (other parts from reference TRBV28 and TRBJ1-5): DVKVTQSSRYLVKRTGEKVFLECVQDMDHENMFWYRQDPGLGLRLIYFSYDVKMKEKGDIPEGYSVSREKKERFSLILESASTNQTSMYLCASSLASPSGNQPQHFGDGTRLSIL.

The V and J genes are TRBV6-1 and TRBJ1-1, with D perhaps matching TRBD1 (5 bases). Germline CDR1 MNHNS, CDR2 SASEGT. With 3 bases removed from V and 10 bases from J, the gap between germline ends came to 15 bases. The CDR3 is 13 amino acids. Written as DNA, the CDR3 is TGTGCCAGCAGTGACCAGGGAGGATCTGGAGCTTTCTTT. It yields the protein CASSDQGGSGAFF.

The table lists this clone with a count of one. CDR3 sequence (DNA): TGTGCCAGCAGTTACTCCCCCGGTGTATCAAATGAGCAGTTCTTC. Translation: CASSYSPGVSNEQFF. This chain connects TRBV6-5 to TRBJ2-1; D unresolved. CDR1 is MNHEY, CDR2 SVGAGI, per germline. The CDR3 runs to 15 residues. V lost 0 bases and J 7 bases, leaving 13 bases between the germline ends.

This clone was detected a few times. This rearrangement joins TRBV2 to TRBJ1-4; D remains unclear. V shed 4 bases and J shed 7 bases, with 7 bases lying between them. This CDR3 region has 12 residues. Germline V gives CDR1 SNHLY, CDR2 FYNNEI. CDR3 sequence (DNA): TGTGCCAGCAGTGGCCCCGGTGAAAAACTGTTTTTT. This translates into CASSGPGEKLFF.

CDR3 DNA sequence: TGTGCCAGCACCTCCCCCGGGACAGCCGGGGAAGCTTTCTTT. It translates to CASTSPGTAGEAFF. The genes are TRBV28 and TRBJ1-1, with TRBD1 matching over 7 bases. The CDR3 has 14 amino acids. Losses at the gene ends were 7 bases for V and 8 bases for J; bases not matched to a gene: 13. Germline V gene data show CDR1 as MDHEN and CDR2 as SYDVKM.

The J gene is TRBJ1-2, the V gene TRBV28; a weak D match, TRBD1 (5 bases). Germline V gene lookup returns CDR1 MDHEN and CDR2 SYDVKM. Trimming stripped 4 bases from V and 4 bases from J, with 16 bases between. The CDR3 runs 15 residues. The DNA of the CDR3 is TGTGCCAGCAGTTCCCCTAGGGGAGGCCGCTATGGCTACACCTTC. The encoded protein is CASSSPRGGRYGYTF.

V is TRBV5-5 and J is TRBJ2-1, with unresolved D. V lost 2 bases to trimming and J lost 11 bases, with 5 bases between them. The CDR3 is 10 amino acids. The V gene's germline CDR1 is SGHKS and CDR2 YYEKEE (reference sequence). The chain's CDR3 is CASSFHKQFF. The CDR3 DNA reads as TGTGCCAGCAGCTTCCACAAGCAGTTCTTC. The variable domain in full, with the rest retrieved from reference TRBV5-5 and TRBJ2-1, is DAGVTQSPTHLIKTRGQQVTLRCSPISGHKSVSWYQQVLGQGPQFIFQYYEKEERGRGNFPDRFSARQFPNYSSELNVNALLLGDSALYLCASSFHKQFFGPGTRLTVL.

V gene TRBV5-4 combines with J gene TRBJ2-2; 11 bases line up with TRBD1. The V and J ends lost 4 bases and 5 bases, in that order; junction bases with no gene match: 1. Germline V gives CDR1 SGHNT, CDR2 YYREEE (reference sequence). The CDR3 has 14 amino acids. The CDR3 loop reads CASSRDRGTGELFF. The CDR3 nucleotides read TGTGCCAGCAGCCGGGACAGGGGGACCGGGGAGCTGTTTTTT.

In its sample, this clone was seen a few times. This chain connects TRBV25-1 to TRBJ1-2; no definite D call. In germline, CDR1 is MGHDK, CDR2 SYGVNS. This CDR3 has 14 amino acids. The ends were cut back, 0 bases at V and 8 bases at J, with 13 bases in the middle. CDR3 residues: CASSEYGEGRGYTF. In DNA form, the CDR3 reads TGTGCCAGCAGTGAATATGGGGAGGGTAGGGGCTACACCTTC.